This record covers a single T cell receptor (beta chain). The PCR was carried out with 60 Vbeta primers and 13 Jbeta primers. TCRdb's table, derived via immunoSEQ multiplex PCR, lists solely in-frame clones and lacks some. Altogether 70,000 to 90,000 clones are present, more than 60% being singletons, with the ten largest covering 12%. The data are from a study of cytomegalovirus exposure and HLA in healthy donors. Germline lookup yields CDR1 MNHNY and CDR2 SVGAGI (reference sequence). Trimming pared 7 bases from V and 5 bases from J, leaving 21 bases between. CDR3 length: 15 amino acids. Sequencing was performed on PBMCs. The genes are TRBV6-6 and TRBJ2-7; TRBD2 might be the D (7 bases). This receptor was taken from a male donor in good health and CMV-seropositive. The CDR3 DNA reads as TGTGCCAGCACCAACTACTGGGGGGCGGGGGACGAGCAGTACTTC. It specifies CASTNYWGAGDEQYF.